This is a list of T cell receptor beta chains from one sample in a study of blood T cell repertoires in COVID-19. Generated by immunoSEQ multiplex PCR, the TCRdb table keeps only in-frame clones and is missing some. The sample holds a few hundred thousand clones; over 80% are singletons and the top ten take over 4.5%. Specimen: PBMCs or T cells enriched from blood (not recorded which). These receptors were collected from a woman aged 50 to 60 who had recovered from COVID-19. Both conserved end residues are part of each CDR3. Fields, in order: clone size, D gene, V gene, J gene, CDR3 DNA, CDR3 protein. A D gene is named only where the DNA matches it firmly. Only some rows state a clone size, as once, few, many or a class for expanded clones.

clone size: -; D gene: TRBD2; V gene: TRBV2; J gene: TRBJ2-5; CDR3 DNA: TGTGCCAGCAGGCCGCCCTCTGGCGGGAGTGCACAAGAGACCCAGTACTTC; CDR3 protein: CASRPPSGGSAQETQYF
clone size: -; D gene: TRBD1; V gene: TRBV4-3; J gene: TRBJ1-2; CDR3 DNA: TGCGCCAGCAGCCAAGATCTGTCCGGACAGGTTAACTATGGCTACACCTTC; CDR3 protein: CASSQDLSGQVNYGYTF
clone size: few; D gene: TRBD1; V gene: TRBV11-2; J gene: TRBJ1-2; CDR3 DNA: TGTGCCAGCAGCACTGTCCCGGGACAGGTCTATGGCTACACCTTC; CDR3 protein: CASSTVPGQVYGYTF
clone size: -; D gene: -; V gene: TRBV30; J gene: TRBJ1-2; CDR3 DNA: TGTGCCTGGAGTGATTCGAATCAACCTTCCGGGACATACTATGGCTACACCTTC; CDR3 protein: CAWSDSNQPSGTYYGYTF
clone size: -; D gene: -; V gene: TRBV19; J gene: TRBJ1-5; CDR3 DNA: TGTGCCAGCCTAACGACAGGCAATAGCAATCAGCCCCAGCATTTT; CDR3 protein: CASLTTGNSNQPQHF
clone size: -; D gene: -; V gene: TRBV27; J gene: TRBJ2-7; CDR3 DNA: TGTGCCAGCAGTTCCACAGGTTACGAGCAGTACTTC; CDR3 protein: CASSSTGYEQYF
clone size: few; D gene: TRBD1; V gene: TRBV5-5; J gene: TRBJ1-4; CDR3 DNA: TGTGCCAGCAGCTTGAATGGGGGACAGAACTTTTTT; CDR3 protein: CASSLNGGQNFF
clone size: -; D gene: TRBD2; V gene: TRBV19; J gene: TRBJ2-1; CDR3 DNA: TGTGCCAGTAGTTCTGGACTAGCGGGAGAAAATGAGCAGTTCTTC; CDR3 protein: CASSSGLAGENEQFF
clone size: -; D gene: -; V gene: TRBV3-1/TRBV3-2; J gene: TRBJ1-1; CDR3 DNA: TGTGCCAGCAGCCATCAGGGGCAAGCTTTCTTT; CDR3 protein: CASSHQGQAFF
clone size: few; D gene: -; V gene: TRBV3-1/TRBV3-2; J gene: TRBJ1-2; CDR3 DNA: TGTGCCAGCAGCCCCCCCTCCACCTTC; CDR3 protein: CASSPPSTF
clone size: -; D gene: TRBD2; V gene: TRBV19; J gene: TRBJ2-1; CDR3 DNA: TGTGCCAGTAGTAGACTAGCGGGGGGGTCCTACAATGAGCAGTTCTTC; CDR3 protein: CASSRLAGGSYNEQFF
clone size: once; D gene: -; V gene: TRBV6-5; J gene: TRBJ1-1; CDR3 DNA: TGTGCCAGCAGTTACTCCCAGGGATCCACTGAAGCTTTCTTT; CDR3 protein: CASSYSQGSTEAFF
clone size: -; D gene: TRBD1; V gene: TRBV5-1; J gene: TRBJ2-6; CDR3 DNA: TGCGCCAGCAGCAAGGTCCCCAGGACAGGGGTTCTCTCTGGGGCCAACGTCCTGACTTTC; CDR3 protein: CASSKVPRTGVLSGANVLTF
clone size: -; D gene: -; V gene: TRBV5-4; J gene: TRBJ1-1; CDR3 DNA: TGTGCCAGCAGCTCGGCTAAGGCGGGGGCCTTTTCGAACACTGAAGCTTTCTTT; CDR3 protein: CASSSAKAGAFSNTEAFF
clone size: -; D gene: TRBD1; V gene: TRBV5-1; J gene: TRBJ2-5; CDR3 DNA: TGCGCCAGCAGCCCGTCGACAGGGCTGGAGACCCAGTACTTC; CDR3 protein: CASSPSTGLETQYF
clone size: -; D gene: TRBD2; V gene: TRBV19; J gene: TRBJ2-4; CDR3 DNA: TGTGCCAGTGCTCGGTCAGGGACTAGGAACATTCAGTACTTC; CDR3 protein: CASARSGTRNIQYF
clone size: -; D gene: -; V gene: TRBV29-1; J gene: TRBJ1-2; CDR3 DNA: TGCAGCGTTGAAGATCTGAACAGCAACTATGGCTACACCTTC; CDR3 protein: CSVEDLNSNYGYTF
clone size: -; D gene: -; V gene: TRBV20-1; J gene: TRBJ2-3; CDR3 DNA: TGCAGTGCTTCTCGGGATACGCAGTATTTT; CDR3 protein: CSASRDTQYF
clone size: -; D gene: -; V gene: TRBV4-2; J gene: TRBJ1-2; CDR3 DNA: TGTGCCAGCAGACCGGCCAGGCAGGTGGGCTATGGCTACACCTTC; CDR3 protein: CASRPARQVGYGYTF
clone size: -; D gene: TRBD2; V gene: TRBV6-5; J gene: TRBJ2-1; CDR3 DNA: TGTGCCAGCAGTTACTCTTGGCTAGCGGGGCGGGATGAGCAGTTCTTC; CDR3 protein: CASSYSWLAGRDEQFF
clone size: -; D gene: -; V gene: TRBV30; J gene: TRBJ2-1; CDR3 DNA: TGTGCCTGGAGTCTTGCGGTTAATGAGCAGTTCTTC; CDR3 protein: CAWSLAVNEQFF
clone size: -; D gene: -; V gene: TRBV9; J gene: TRBJ1-1; CDR3 DNA: TGTGCCAGCAGCGCCGAATCGGGACACCTGAACACTGAAGCTTTCTTT; CDR3 protein: CASSAESGHLNTEAFF
clone size: -; D gene: -; V gene: TRBV18; J gene: TRBJ2-7; CDR3 DNA: TGTGCCAGCTCACCAAATAGAGTGTCCTACGAACAGTACTTC; CDR3 protein: CASSPNRVSYEQYF
clone size: -; D gene: TRBD1; V gene: TRBV5-4; J gene: TRBJ2-3; CDR3 DNA: TGTGCCAGCAGCTTGCCGACAGGGTGGGTCACAGATACGCAGTATTTT; CDR3 protein: CASSLPTGWVTDTQYF
clone size: few; D gene: -; V gene: TRBV7-9; J gene: TRBJ1-1; CDR3 DNA: TGTGCCAGCAGCTCTCAGGGAAAAGCTTTCTTT; CDR3 protein: CASSSQGKAFF
clone size: -; D gene: TRBD1; V gene: TRBV27; J gene: TRBJ1-1; CDR3 DNA: TGTGCCAGCAAAACAGGGGTGAACACTGAAGCTTTCTTT; CDR3 protein: CASKTGVNTEAFF
clone size: -; D gene: -; V gene: TRBV5-4; J gene: TRBJ2-4; CDR3 DNA: TGTGCCAGCAGCTTGGCGGGTACACTAGCCAAAAACATTCAGTACTTC; CDR3 protein: CASSLAGTLAKNIQYF
clone size: -; D gene: TRBD2; V gene: TRBV4-2; J gene: TRBJ2-7; CDR3 DNA: TGTGCCAGCAGCCAGGGGGAGGGAGGCTACGAGCAGTACTTC; CDR3 protein: CASSQGEGGYEQYF
clone size: -; D gene: -; V gene: TRBV6-5; J gene: TRBJ1-2; CDR3 DNA: TGTGCCAGCAGTCCCCTCGAGGCCGGCTATGGCTACACCTTC; CDR3 protein: CASSPLEAGYGYTF
clone size: -; D gene: -; V gene: TRBV5-1; J gene: TRBJ1-2; CDR3 DNA: TGCGCCAGCAGCTTGGGGGGGACACTCAACTATGGCTACACCTTC; CDR3 protein: CASSLGGTLNYGYTF
clone size: -; D gene: TRBD1; V gene: TRBV7-6; J gene: TRBJ2-1; CDR3 DNA: TGTGCCAGCAGCCTACAAAACCTGGACAGGGCCTACAATGAGCAGTTCTTC; CDR3 protein: CASSLQNLDRAYNEQFF
clone size: -; D gene: TRBD2; V gene: TRBV6-2/TRBV6-3; J gene: TRBJ2-1; CDR3 DNA: TGTGCCAGCAGCCCCGCCGGGAGCGGGAGAGGGTATGAGCAGTTCTTC; CDR3 protein: CASSPAGSGRGYEQFF
clone size: -; D gene: -; V gene: TRBV19; J gene: TRBJ1-5; CDR3 DNA: TGTGCCAGTAGTCCCCGCGCCCCGTCCGATCAGCCCCAGCATTTT; CDR3 protein: CASSPRAPSDQPQHF
clone size: -; D gene: TRBD2; V gene: TRBV27; J gene: TRBJ2-1; CDR3 DNA: TGTGCCAGCAGTTTCCCCCCGCTAGCGGGAAGAATCGATGAGCAGTTCTTC; CDR3 protein: CASSFPPLAGRIDEQFF
clone size: once; D gene: TRBD2; V gene: TRBV2; J gene: TRBJ2-3; CDR3 DNA: TGTGCCAGCATTGGGACGGGGGGGGCATTTACAGATACGCAGTATTTT; CDR3 protein: CASIGTGGAFTDTQYF
clone size: -; D gene: TRBD2; V gene: TRBV7-9; J gene: TRBJ2-5; CDR3 DNA: TGTGCCAGCAGCTGGGGGGGACGAAATTACCAAGAGACCCAGTACTTC; CDR3 protein: CASSWGGRNYQETQYF
clone size: -; D gene: TRBD1; V gene: TRBV3-1/TRBV3-2; J gene: TRBJ2-2; CDR3 DNA: TGTGCCAGCAGCCTTAAGGGACAGGGTAACACCGGGGAGCTGTTTTTT; CDR3 protein: CASSLKGQGNTGELFF
clone size: -; D gene: -; V gene: TRBV14; J gene: TRBJ2-1; CDR3 DNA: TGTGCCAGCAGCCCAGGGAACGGTTACTCCTACAATGAGCAGTTCTTC; CDR3 protein: CASSPGNGYSYNEQFF
clone size: -; D gene: TRBD2; V gene: TRBV27; J gene: TRBJ2-3; CDR3 DNA: TGTGCCAGCAGTTTATTCAGCGGGAACACAGATACGCAGTATTTT; CDR3 protein: CASSLFSGNTDTQYF
clone size: -; D gene: -; V gene: TRBV11-3; J gene: TRBJ1-3; CDR3 DNA: TGTGCCAGCAGCCCCCATGGGGCATCCGGAAACACCATATATTTT; CDR3 protein: CASSPHGASGNTIYF
clone size: few; D gene: -; V gene: TRBV4-2; J gene: TRBJ1-6; CDR3 DNA: TGTGCCAGCAGCCAAGCCGGCCCCCACACACCGGGGGGTCGTAATTCACCCCTCCACTTT; CDR3 protein: CASSQAGPHTPGGRNSPLHF
clone size: -; D gene: TRBD1; V gene: TRBV7-9; J gene: TRBJ1-4; CDR3 DNA: TGTGCCAGCAGCCACCTACAGGGGGCTAATGAAAAACTGTTTTTT; CDR3 protein: CASSHLQGANEKLFF
clone size: once; D gene: TRBD2; V gene: TRBV30; J gene: TRBJ2-1; CDR3 DNA: TGTGCCTGGAGTGAAGGGAGGGTTAACGAGCAGTTCTTC; CDR3 protein: CAWSEGRVNEQFF
clone size: once; D gene: -; V gene: TRBV5-1; J gene: TRBJ2-5; CDR3 DNA: TGCGCCAGCAGCTTTTACGGCGCTACAGTTAGGGAGACCCAGTACTTC; CDR3 protein: CASSFYGATVRETQYF
clone size: -; D gene: -; V gene: TRBV9; J gene: TRBJ1-4; CDR3 DNA: TGTGCCAGCAGCGCCCAAGCCGGGACAGAAAAACTGTTTTTT; CDR3 protein: CASSAQAGTEKLFF
clone size: once; D gene: TRBD1; V gene: TRBV27; J gene: TRBJ1-1; CDR3 DNA: TGTGCCAGCAGTTTCGGGACAGGGAACACTGAAGCTTTCTTT; CDR3 protein: CASSFGTGNTEAFF